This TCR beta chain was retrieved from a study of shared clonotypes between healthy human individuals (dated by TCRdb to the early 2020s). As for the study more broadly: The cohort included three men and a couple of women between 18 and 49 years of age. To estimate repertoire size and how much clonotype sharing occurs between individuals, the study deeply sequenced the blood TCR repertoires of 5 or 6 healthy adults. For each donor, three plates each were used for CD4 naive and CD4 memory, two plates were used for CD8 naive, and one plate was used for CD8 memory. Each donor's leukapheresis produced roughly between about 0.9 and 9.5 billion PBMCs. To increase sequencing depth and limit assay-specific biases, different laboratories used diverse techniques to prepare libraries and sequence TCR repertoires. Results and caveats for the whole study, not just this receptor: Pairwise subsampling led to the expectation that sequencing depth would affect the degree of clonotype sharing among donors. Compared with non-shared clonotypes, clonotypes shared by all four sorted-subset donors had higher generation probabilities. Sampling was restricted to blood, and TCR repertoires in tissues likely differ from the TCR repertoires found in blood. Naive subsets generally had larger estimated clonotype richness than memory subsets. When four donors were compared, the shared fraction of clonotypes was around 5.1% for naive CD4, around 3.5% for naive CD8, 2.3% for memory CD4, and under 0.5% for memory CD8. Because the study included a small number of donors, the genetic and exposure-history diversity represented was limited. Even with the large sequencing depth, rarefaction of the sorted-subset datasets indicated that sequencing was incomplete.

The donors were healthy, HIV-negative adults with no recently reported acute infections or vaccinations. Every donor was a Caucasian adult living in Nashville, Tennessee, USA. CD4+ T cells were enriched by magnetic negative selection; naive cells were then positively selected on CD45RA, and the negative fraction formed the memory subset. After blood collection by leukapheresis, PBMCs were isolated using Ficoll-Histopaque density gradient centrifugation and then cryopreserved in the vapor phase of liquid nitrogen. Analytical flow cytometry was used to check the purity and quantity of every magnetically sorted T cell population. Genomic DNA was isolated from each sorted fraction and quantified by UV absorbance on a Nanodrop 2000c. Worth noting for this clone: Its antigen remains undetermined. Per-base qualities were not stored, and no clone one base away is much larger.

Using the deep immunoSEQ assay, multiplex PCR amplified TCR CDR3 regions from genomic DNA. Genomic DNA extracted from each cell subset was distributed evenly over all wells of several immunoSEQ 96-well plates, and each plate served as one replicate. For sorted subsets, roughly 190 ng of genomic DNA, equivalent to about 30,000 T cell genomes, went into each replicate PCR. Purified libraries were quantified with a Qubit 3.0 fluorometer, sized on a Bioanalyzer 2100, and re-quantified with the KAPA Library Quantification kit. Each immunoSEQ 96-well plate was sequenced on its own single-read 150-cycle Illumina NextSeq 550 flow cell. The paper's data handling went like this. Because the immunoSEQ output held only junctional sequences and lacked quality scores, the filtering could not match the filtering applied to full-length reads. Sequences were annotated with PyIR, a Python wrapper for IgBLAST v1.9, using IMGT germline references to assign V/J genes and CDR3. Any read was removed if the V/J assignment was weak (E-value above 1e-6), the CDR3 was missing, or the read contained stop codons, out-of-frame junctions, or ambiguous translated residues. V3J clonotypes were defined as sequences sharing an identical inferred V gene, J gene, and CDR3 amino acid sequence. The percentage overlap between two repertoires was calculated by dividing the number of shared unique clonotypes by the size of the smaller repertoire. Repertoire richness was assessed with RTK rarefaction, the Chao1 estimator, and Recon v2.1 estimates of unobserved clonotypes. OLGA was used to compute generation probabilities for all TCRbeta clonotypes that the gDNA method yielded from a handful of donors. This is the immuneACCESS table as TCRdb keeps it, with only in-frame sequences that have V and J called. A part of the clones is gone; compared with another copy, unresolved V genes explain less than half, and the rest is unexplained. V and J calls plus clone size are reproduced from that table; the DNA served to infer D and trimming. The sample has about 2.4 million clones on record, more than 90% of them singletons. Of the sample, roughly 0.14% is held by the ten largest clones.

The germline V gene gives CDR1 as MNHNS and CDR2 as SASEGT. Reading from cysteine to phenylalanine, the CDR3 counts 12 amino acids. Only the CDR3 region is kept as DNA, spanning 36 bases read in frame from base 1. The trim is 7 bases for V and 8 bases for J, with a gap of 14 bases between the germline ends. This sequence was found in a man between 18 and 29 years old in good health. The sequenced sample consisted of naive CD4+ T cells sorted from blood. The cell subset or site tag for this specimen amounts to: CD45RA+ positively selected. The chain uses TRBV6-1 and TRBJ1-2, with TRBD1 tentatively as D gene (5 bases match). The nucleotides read TGTGCCAGCACTGGGACCAGGCTAGGCTACACCTTC. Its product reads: CASTGTRLGYTF.